These 9 T cell receptor beta chains were sequenced from one sample in a study of siplizumab effects on memory and regulatory T cells. Using immunoSEQ multiplex PCR, the repertoire was profiled, and TCRdb retains in-frame clones only, with some absent. The table includes 99,000 or so clones, under 95% detected once. Sequenced input: CD4+ T cells sorted from blood. The receptors stem from a human donor in good health.

CDR3 in amino acids: CAIKDNPNQPQHF. As DNA, the CDR3 is TGTGCCATCAAGGATAACCCAAATCAGCCCCAGCATTTT. This chain uses TRBV10-3 with TRBJ1-5, with D unclear. The germline V gene has CDR1 ENHRY and CDR2 SYGVKD. The CDR3 is 13 amino acids. V was trimmed by 7 bases and J by 4 bases, leaving 11 bases between them.

This clone appeared a single time. The genes are TRBV29-1 and TRBJ1-5, with D possibly TRBD1 on 6 matching bases. The CDR3 is 13 residues long. Per germline, CDR1 SQVTM and CDR2 ANQGSEA. V was pared by 8 bases and J by 3 bases, with 14 bases between. The CDR3 DNA sequence: TGCAGCATGGGTTGGGGGCTCAATCAGCCCCAGCATTTT. This encodes CSMGWGLNQPQHF.

V and J are TRBV6-4 and TRBJ2-2; D remains ambiguous. Germline loops: CDR1 MRHNA, CDR2 SNTAGT. CDR3 length equals 14 residues. Trimming pared 3 bases from V and 0 bases from J, leaving 5 bases between. DNA of the CDR3: TGTGCCAGCAGTGAGGGTCCGAACACCGGGGAGCTGTTTTTT. This gives the protein CASSEGPNTGELFF.

The V and J genes are TRBV29-1 and TRBJ2-2; tentatively, D is TRBD1 (5 bases). Germline V CDR1 and CDR2: SQVTM, ANQGSEA. V was shortened by 4 bases and J by 2 bases, with 17 bases between the two germline ends. This CDR3 contains 16 residues. CDR3 in amino acids: CSVVGSRQPNTGELFF. CDR3 DNA: TGCAGCGTTGTAGGGTCCCGACAGCCCAACACCGGGGAGCTGTTTTTT.

CDR3 bases: TGTGCCAGCAGCCAAGATTCAGGGGGCCATGCGGCCTACGAGCAGTACTTC. It specifies CASSQDSGGHAAYEQYF. This chain connects TRBV4-2 to TRBJ2-7; 8 bases match TRBD1. The V gene end was trimmed by 0 bases and the J gene end by 2 bases; junction bases not matched to a gene: 9. CDR3 length equals 17 residues. In germline, CDR1 is LGHNA, CDR2 YNFKEQ.

This rearrangement joins TRBV5-1 to TRBJ1-1, with 7 bases identical to TRBD1. The germline V gene has CDR1 SGHRS and CDR2 YFSETQ. CDR3 size: 15 residues. The V gene end was trimmed by 4 bases and the J gene end by 1 base; junction bases not matched to a gene: 7. This chain's CDR3 is CASSPGGARNTEAFF. The CDR3 coding sequence is TGCGCCAGCAGCCCAGGGGGGGCTCGGAACACTGAAGCTTTCTTT.

This clone was observed a single time. This rearrangement joins TRBV6-6 to TRBJ1-1; no reliable D call. Looked up from germline, CDR1 is MNHNY and CDR2 is SVGAGI (reference sequence). The CDR3 totals 13 residues. With 4 bases removed from V and 0 bases from J, the gap between germline ends came to 6 bases. The CDR3 is CASSSYMNTEAFF. CDR3 coding DNA: TGTGCCAGCAGTTCCTATATGAACACTGAAGCTTTCTTT.

The rearrangement links TRBV11-3 to TRBJ1-1; D might be TRBD1 (5 bases). This CDR3 contains 15 residues. Germline CDR1 SGHNT, CDR2 YENEEA. V shed 6 bases and J shed 1 base, with 15 bases lying between them. The chain's CDR3 is CASSNTGTSNTEAFF. The DNA of the CDR3 is TGTGCCAGCAGTAACACAGGTACCTCGAACACTGAAGCTTTCTTT.

The chain employs TRBV9 and TRBJ2-3, with 9 nucleotides matching TRBD2. The CDR3 covers 17 residues. With 4 bases clipped from V and 2 bases from J, the junction kept 11 bases outside the gene matches. CDR1 and CDR2 from the germline V gene are SGDLS and YYNGEE. The CDR3 loop is CASSTSLSGGYTDTQYF. DNA of the CDR3: TGTGCCAGCAGCACCAGCCTCAGCGGGGGGTACACAGATACGCAGTATTTT.